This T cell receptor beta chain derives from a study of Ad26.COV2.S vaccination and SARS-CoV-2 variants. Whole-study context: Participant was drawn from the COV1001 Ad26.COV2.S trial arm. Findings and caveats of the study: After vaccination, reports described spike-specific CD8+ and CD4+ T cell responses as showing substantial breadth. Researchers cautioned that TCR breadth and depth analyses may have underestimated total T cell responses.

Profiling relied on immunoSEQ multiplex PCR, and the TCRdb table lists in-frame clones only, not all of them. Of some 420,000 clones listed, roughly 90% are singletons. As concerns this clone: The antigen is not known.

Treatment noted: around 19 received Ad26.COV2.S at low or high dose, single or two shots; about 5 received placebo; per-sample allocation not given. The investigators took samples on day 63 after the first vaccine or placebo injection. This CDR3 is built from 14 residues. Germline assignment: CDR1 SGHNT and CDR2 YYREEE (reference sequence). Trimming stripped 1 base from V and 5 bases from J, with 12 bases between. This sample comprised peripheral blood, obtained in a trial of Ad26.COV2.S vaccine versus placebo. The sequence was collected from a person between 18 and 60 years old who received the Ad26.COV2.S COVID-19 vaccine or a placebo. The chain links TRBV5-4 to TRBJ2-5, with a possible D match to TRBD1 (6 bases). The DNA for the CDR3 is TGTGCCAGCAGCTTGCAGGGGCTTGGGGAGACCCAGTACTTC. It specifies CASSLQGLGETQYF.